The 17 T cell receptor beta chains in this list originate from one sample, sequenced in a study of T cell responses to AZD1222 COVID-19 vaccine. TCRdb's copy holds only in-frame clones and misses some; the assay was immunoSEQ multiplex PCR. The data show under 200,000 clones, 90% to 95% seen once. Specimen: peripheral blood, collected 28 days after the second dose of the MenACWY control vaccine. These receptors were collected from an adult who received the MenACWY meningococcal vaccine as a control.

V and J are TRBV27 and TRBJ1-1; tentative D call: TRBD1 (5 bases). The V end was cut by 5 bases, the J end by 4 bases, with 5 bases between. There are 11 residues in the CDR3. The germline V gene has CDR1 MNHEY and CDR2 SMNVEV (reference sequence). CDR3: CASSGGTEAFF. CDR3 bases: TGTGCCAGCAGTGGGGGCACTGAAGCTTTCTTT.

The rearrangement joins TRBV20-1 to TRBJ2-3; D may be TRBD1 (6 bases). The CDR3 consists of 14 residues. The V and J ends lost 4 bases and 8 bases respectively, with 19 bases between them. Germline V lookup: CDR1 DFQATT, CDR2 SNEGSKA (reference sequence). CDR3 sequence reads: CSANDRFWPVTQYF. The CDR3, as DNA: TGCAGTGCTAATGACAGGTTTTGGCCTGTTACGCAGTATTTT.

The chain recombines TRBV7-8 with TRBJ2-1, with no clear D. Germline V gene sequence: CDR1 SGHVS, CDR2 FQNEAQ. V lost 3 bases to trimming and J lost 9 bases, with 18 bases between them. CDR3 length: 15 residues. The CDR3 sequence is CASSFPIGEVSEQFF. The CDR3 coding sequence is TGTGCCAGCAGCTTTCCTATAGGAGAGGTTAGTGAGCAGTTCTTC. The full variable domain, rest sourced from reference TRBV7-8 and TRBJ2-1, is GAGVSQSPRYKVAKRGQDVALRCDPISGHVSLFWYQQALGQGPEFLTYFQNEAQLDKSGLPSDRFFAERPEGSVSTLKIQRTQQEDSAVYLCASSFPIGEVSEQFFGPGTRLTVL.

The V gene is TRBV9, the J gene TRBJ2-2; D remains unclear. CDR1 SGDLS and CDR2 YYNGEE come from the germline V gene. The germline V and J ends were trimmed by 0 bases and 7 bases, with 7 bases remaining between them. CDR3 length equals 13 residues. The CDR3 spells CASSVGSGGELFF. Written as DNA, the CDR3 is TGTGCCAGCAGCGTAGGATCGGGCGGGGAGCTGTTTTTT.

The gene calls are TRBV6-5 and TRBJ2-7, with D unresolved. Germline V CDR1 and CDR2: MNHEY, SVGAGI. The CDR3 has 14 amino acids. The V end lost 0 bases, the J end lost 8 bases, and 14 bases lay between the germline ends. CDR3 DNA sequence: TGTGCCAGCAGTTACTCGGATCCAGGCCAGCAGCAGTACTTC. This encodes CASSYSDPGQQQYF.

The chain carries TRBV29-1 and TRBJ2-7, with D possibly matching TRBD2 (6 bases). The CDR3 runs to 13 residues. Per the germline V gene, CDR1 is SQVTM and CDR2 is ANQGSEA. V was cut by 7 bases and J by 0 bases, with 13 bases left in between. The CDR3 loop reads CSAGTGSSYEQYF. In DNA form, the CDR3 reads TGCAGCGCTGGAACCGGGAGCTCCTACGAGCAGTACTTC.

CDR3 loop: CASEGRGTGYNEQFF. CDR3 DNA sequence: TGTGCCAGCGAAGGTAGGGGGACAGGCTACAATGAGCAGTTCTTC. The chain employs TRBV2 and TRBJ2-1, with 8 bases lining up with TRBD1. Germline CDR1 reads SNHLY; CDR2 reads FYNNEI. After removal of 8 bases from V and 3 bases from J, the junction contained 9 bases not matched to a gene. This CDR3 has 15 residues.

Comment on this clone: Compared with germline, one end of the junction differs, possibly owing to a read error. V is TRBV7-7 and J is TRBJ1-1; unclear D gene. CDR3 length: 13 amino acids. Germline-derived CDR1 and CDR2 are SSHAT and FNYEAQ (reference sequence). The CDR3 region has the DNA TGTGCTAGCAGCTTATCAGGAAACACTGAAGCTTTCTTT. Translated: CASSLSGNTEAFF. Full variable domain (remainder filled in from reference TRBV7-7 and TRBJ1-1): GAGVSQSPRYKVTKRGQDVTLRCDPISSHATLYWYQQALGQGPEFLTYFNYEAQPDKSGLPSDRFSAERPEGSISTLTIQRTEQRDSAMYRCASSLSGNTEAFFGQGTRLTVV.

The CDR3, as DNA: TGCGCCAGCAGCTTCCGGGCAGACACTGAAGCTTTCTTT. It specifies CASSFRADTEAFF. The chain carries TRBV4-1 and TRBJ1-1; D is unresolved. Trimming took 5 bases from V and 3 from J, leaving 10 bases between them. Per the germline V gene, CDR1 is MGHRA and CDR2 is YSYEKL. This CDR3 is built from 13 residues.

The chain links TRBV6-5 to TRBJ1-1, with 7 bases identical to TRBD1. V dropped 6 bases and J dropped 5; count of bases not matched to a gene: 6. This CDR3 comprises 13 residues. Germline V gives CDR1 MNHEY, CDR2 SVGAGI. The CDR3 sequence is CASSQDRETEAFF. The CDR3 bases are TGTGCCAGCAGCCAAGACAGGGAAACTGAAGCTTTCTTT.

The V gene is TRBV5-1, the J gene TRBJ1-1; no clear D gene. V dropped 4 bases and J dropped 0 bases, with 10 bases sitting between them. CDR1 SGHRS and CDR2 YFSETQ come from the germline V gene. The CDR3 is made up of 14 amino acids. The CDR3 spells CASSLNSMNTEAFF. CDR3 sequence (DNA): TGCGCCAGCAGCCTCAACAGCATGAACACTGAAGCTTTCTTT.

This clone has only one observation. V and J are TRBV7-3 and TRBJ2-3; TRBD2 matches 11 bases. The CDR3 totals 17 residues. The junction had 5 bases not matched to a gene; V was cut back by 0 bases and J by 3 bases. Per the germline V gene, CDR1 is SGHTA and CDR2 is FQGTGA. CDR3 nucleotide sequence: TGTGCCAGCAGCTTAACGGTTACTAGCGGGAGAACAGATACGCAGTATTTT. Its protein is CASSLTVTSGRTDTQYF.

For this clone: The identical CDR3 is also encoded by other nucleotide sequences in the sample. The chain links TRBV18 to TRBJ2-7, with D perhaps TRBD1 or TRBD2 (6 bases each). Germline V gene lookup returns CDR1 KGHSH and CDR2 LQKENI. The CDR3 runs to 14 residues. V lost 1 base to trimming and J lost 3 bases, with 10 bases between them. The CDR3 DNA follows: TGTGCCAGCTCACCACAAGGAGGGGGCTACGAGCAGTACTTC. It encodes CASSPQGGGYEQYF.

The J gene is TRBJ2-1, the V gene TRBV27, with unresolved D. The germline V gene encodes CDR1 MNHEY and CDR2 SMNVEV (reference sequence). The CDR3 has 15 amino acids. V was pared by 3 bases and J by 0 bases, with 9 bases between. Written as DNA, the CDR3 is TGTGCCAGCAGTTTTCAACTTTACTCCTACAATGAGCAGTTCTTC. Translated: CASSFQLYSYNEQFF.

Here the CDR3 DNA reads TGTGCCAGCAGTTTTCCTCCCCAGACGGATACGCAGTATTTT. This translates into CASSFPPQTDTQYF. This sequence joins TRBV6-6 and TRBJ2-3; no firm D call. The CDR3 covers 14 residues. V shed 4 bases and J shed 6 bases, with 14 bases lying between them. Per the germline V gene, CDR1 is MNHNY and CDR2 is SVGAGI (reference sequence).

The chain combines TRBV28 with TRBJ2-2; TRBD2 matches at 14 bases. The ends lost 3 bases at V and 7 bases at J; junction bases unmatched: 13. The germline V gene has CDR1 MDHEN and CDR2 SYDVKM. The CDR3 spans 19 residues. The CDR3 region is CASSFPVTSGRVRGGELFF. CDR3 DNA sequence: TGTGCCAGCAGTTTCCCTGTGACTAGCGGGAGGGTGCGCGGCGGGGAGCTGTTTTTT.

The chain links TRBV30 to TRBJ1-1; 7 bases map to TRBD1. J lost 1 base, V lost 3 bases, and 5 bases had no gene match. Looked up from germline, CDR1 is GTSNPN and CDR2 is SVGIG (reference sequence). The CDR3 is 14 residues long. The CDR3 sequence: CAWRYRDRNTEAFF. The CDR3 DNA follows: TGTGCCTGGAGGTACCGGGACAGGAACACTGAAGCTTTCTTT.